Sequencing of this TCR beta chain was carried out in a study of tumor and adjacent non-tumor tissue in lung cancer (dated by TCRdb to the late 2010s). Context from the whole study: Of the cohort, eleven to twelve patients had adenocarcinoma, 2 had squamous cell carcinoma and 1 had small cell lung cancer. A total of some 130 million productive TCRbeta reads were generated by sequencing, corresponding to an average of roughly 4.1 million reads per sample. The study compared bulk TCRbeta repertoires between lung tumor tissue and matched distant non-tumor lung tissue from 15 lung cancer patients. For each patient, one tumor sample and one normal lung sample were taken, giving around 30 paired specimens that underwent TCRbeta CDR3 sequencing. Ages among the roughly 15 patients ranged from about 30 to 80 years, there were ten or so men and 5 women, and disease was at TNM stage I to III.

As regards this clonotype: Its antigen is unknown. A junction boundary mismatches the germline segment, possibly from a read error.

General conclusions and limits of the study: Significantly higher TCR diversity was found in younger patients, and higher tumor TCR diversity was associated with shorter overall and disease-free survival. Because peripheral blood was not sequenced, the blood TCRbeta repertoires of the lung cancer patients in the study went unexamined. In normal lung, the top 100 clones accounted for a significantly larger cumulative share of the repertoire than in tumor tissue. Tumor tissue showed significantly higher TCR diversity (inverse Simpson) than normal lung tissue, at around 450 vs 150 (P = 0.0075, Mann-Whitney U test). Neither the sequencing platform nor unique molecular identifiers are mentioned in the methods. With only approximately 16 patients in the cohort, the authors noted that larger samples and more detailed clinical data are needed.

Libraries were built with multiplex PCR. Sequencer: Illumina HiSeq 2500. TCRbeta libraries were constructed through three rounds of nested PCR with primers (Table S4) according to protocols adapted from ARM-PCR. Before sequencing, PCR products of 200-500 bp were cut from the gel and purified using the QIAquick gel extraction kit. The study's own analysis went as follows. Reads were cleaned with Trimmomatic, merged with FLASH into complete CDR3 sequences, and assigned to V(D)J germline segments with MiTCR. Clonal diversity was calculated as the inverse Simpson's index using VDJtools. In-frame sequences lacking a premature stop codon were counted as productive reads. TCRdb reran the public reads through fastp at Q25 and MiXCR, keeping productive beta chains. Rows with one shared CDR3 protein collapse into an entry with the most common genes and DNA. The V and J calls, along with clone size, are taken from TCRdb and not from the paper's own processing. This sample is represented by over 80,000 distinct CDR3 sequences; around 76% of them were singletons. The ten largest clones take up less than 25% of the sample.

From its cysteine to its phenylalanine, the CDR3 spans 15 amino acids. Only the CDR3 DNA is retained, 45 bases long and in frame from the first base. According to the germline V gene (reference sequence), CDR1 reads SEHNR and CDR2 reads FQNEAQ. RNA was isolated from bulk, unsorted tissue, and RNA quality was assessed with a NanoDrop ND-1000 and an Agilent 2100. Normal lung samples were distant non-tumor tissue taken more than 3 cm from the tumor edge. Newly diagnosed lung cancer patients without prior chemotherapy who had been admitted for thoracic surgery in China between August and November 2014 were enrolled as donors. The study excluded patients who had received radiotherapy or chemotherapy before or who had another cancer at the same time. Surgical tissue pieces of roughly 1-2.2 cm3 were preserved in RNAlater solution and stored at -80 °C until use.

Material for sequencing was distant non-tumor lung tissue. The receptor was derived from a woman in her fifties or sixties with non-small cell lung cancer. This chain is built from TRBV7-9 and TRBJ1-2; TRBD1 matches 10 bases in the middle. The encoded CDR3 is CANSTTGTGDYGYTF. The nucleotides are TGTGCCAACAGCACAACCGGGACAGGGGACTATGGCTACACCTTC.